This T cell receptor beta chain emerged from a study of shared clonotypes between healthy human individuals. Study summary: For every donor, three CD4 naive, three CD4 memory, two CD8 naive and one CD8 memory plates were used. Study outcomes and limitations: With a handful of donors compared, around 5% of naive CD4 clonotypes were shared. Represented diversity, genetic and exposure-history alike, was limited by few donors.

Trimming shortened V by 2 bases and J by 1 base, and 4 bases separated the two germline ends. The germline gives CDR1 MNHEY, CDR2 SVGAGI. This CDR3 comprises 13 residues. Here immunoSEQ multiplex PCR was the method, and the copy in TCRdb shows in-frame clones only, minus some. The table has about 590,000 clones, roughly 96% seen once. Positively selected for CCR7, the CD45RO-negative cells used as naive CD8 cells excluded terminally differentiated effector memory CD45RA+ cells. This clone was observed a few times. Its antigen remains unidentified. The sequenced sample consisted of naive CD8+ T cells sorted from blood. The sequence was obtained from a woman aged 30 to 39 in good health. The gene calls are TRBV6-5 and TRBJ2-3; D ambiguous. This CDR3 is CASSYDRTDTQYF. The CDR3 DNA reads TGTGCCAGCAGTTACGACCGCACAGATACGCAGTATTTT.